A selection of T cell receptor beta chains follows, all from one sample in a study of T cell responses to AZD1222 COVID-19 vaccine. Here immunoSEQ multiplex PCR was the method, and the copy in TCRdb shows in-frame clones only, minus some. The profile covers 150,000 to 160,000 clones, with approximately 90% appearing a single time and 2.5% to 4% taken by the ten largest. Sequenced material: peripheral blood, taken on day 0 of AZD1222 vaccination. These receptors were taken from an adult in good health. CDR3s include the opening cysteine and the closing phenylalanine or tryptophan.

CDR3aa: CASGHGNTIYF
v_gene: TRBV3-1/TRBV3-2

CDR3aa: CASSWADNQPQHF
v_gene: TRBV4-1

CDR3aa: CASSQGGTTTDTQYF
v_gene: TRBV4-1

CDR3aa: CASSSRQGQEKLFF
v_gene: TRBV3-1/TRBV3-2

CDR3aa: CASSLARHPSSGNTIYF
v_gene: TRBV7-9

CDR3aa: CASSEGTGNGFEQYF
v_gene: TRBV6-1

CDR3aa: CATYLRQLPNYGYTF
v_gene: TRBV6-5

CDR3aa: CASRSGTTYGYTF
v_gene: TRBV28

CDR3aa: CASSVGPYEQYF
v_gene: TRBV2

CDR3aa: CASSEGGSPTVQQYF
v_gene: TRBV2

CDR3aa: CSVAGTRETQYF
v_gene: TRBV29-1

CDR3aa: CASSFTGTLYNEQFF
v_gene: TRBV2

CDR3aa: CASSLIGGQRFNSPLHF
v_gene: TRBV19

CDR3aa: CASSQPTGVNSPLHF
v_gene: TRBV3-1/TRBV3-2

CDR3aa: CASSSRGLSGNTIYF
v_gene: TRBV5-4

CDR3aa: CASSLRAQENTEAFF
v_gene: TRBV7-8

CDR3aa: CASSLTGVWTDTQYF
v_gene: TRBV7-9

CDR3aa: CASSTGSFGNTIYF
v_gene: TRBV28

CDR3aa: CASRVNYGYTF
v_gene: TRBV2

CDR3aa: CASSPQEFYGYTF
v_gene: TRBV14

CDR3aa: CASSQALFGNTGELFF
v_gene: TRBV14

CDR3aa: CASSQLDSRNQPQHF
v_gene: TRBV19

CDR3aa: CASSLVTSGAGTVGEQYF
v_gene: TRBV5-8

CDR3aa: CASSTDGISQETQYF
v_gene: TRBV5-5

CDR3aa: CASKVNTNYGYTF
v_gene: TRBV19

CDR3aa: CASSSNLGSTDTQYF
v_gene: TRBV28

CDR3aa: CASSQDRYATNEKLFF
v_gene: TRBV4-1

CDR3aa: CASSYGGRVNEKLFF
v_gene: TRBV6-5

CDR3aa: CASSGDHLNTIYF
v_gene: TRBV5-1

CDR3aa: CASSYGSNQPQHF
v_gene: TRBV6-5

CDR3aa: CASSMGRDNQPQHF
v_gene: TRBV19

CDR3aa: CASSESFGINEKLFF
v_gene: TRBV6-4

CDR3aa: CASSQDEGRNYPEAFF
v_gene: TRBV4-1

CDR3aa: CASRKGEPTQETQYF
v_gene: TRBV2

CDR3aa: CASSLGDRDNEKLFF
v_gene: TRBV5-1

CDR3aa: CASSQADYGYTF
v_gene: TRBV3-1/TRBV3-2

CDR3aa: CASSLQGTAGTEAFF
v_gene: TRBV18

CDR3aa: CASKGGELYNSPLHF
v_gene: TRBV6-6

CDR3aa: CASSEDLGASQPQHF
v_gene: TRBV2

CDR3aa: CASNGKGVSYEQYF
v_gene: TRBV2

CDR3aa: CASSLLRGTTGELFF
v_gene: TRBV27

CDR3aa: CASSPTGTGWGGVSNQPQHF
v_gene: TRBV28

CDR3aa: CASSSSGGHYNEQFF
v_gene: TRBV13

CDR3aa: CASSLVFGSYTQYF
v_gene: TRBV11-2

CDR3aa: CSAGGQGSEQYF
v_gene: TRBV29-1

CDR3aa: CASRGLANEQYF
v_gene: TRBV6-6

CDR3aa: CARSLEAGENEQFF
v_gene: TRBV5-3

CDR3aa: CASSDWGVGGQPQHF
v_gene: TRBV2

CDR3aa: CASSVDSMNTEAFF
v_gene: TRBV9

CDR3aa: CASSSGTLRSYNEQFF
v_gene: TRBV5-6

CDR3aa: CASSVGGAMNTEAFF
v_gene: TRBV9

CDR3aa: CASSAGTANEKLFF
v_gene: TRBV9